These 24 T cell receptor beta chains were sequenced from one sample in a study of cytomegalovirus exposure and HLA in healthy donors. Primers included in the PCR were 60 Vbeta and 13 Jbeta primers. TCRdb's copy holds only in-frame clones and misses some; the assay was immunoSEQ multiplex PCR. The table lists 70,000 or so clones. Sequenced material: PBMCs. The source is a man aged 40-50 years in good health and CMV-seronegative.

The chain joins TRBV30 to TRBJ2-5; 8 bases agree with TRBD2. Germline V lookup: CDR1 GTSNPN, CDR2 SVGIG (reference sequence). This CDR3 region has 13 residues. After removal of 8 bases from V and 4 bases from J, the junction contained 9 bases not matched to a gene. CDR3 amino acids: CAGGGGLGETQYF. The CDR3 region has the DNA TGTGCCGGCGGCGGGGGGTTGGGAGAGACCCAGTACTTC.

The chain is built from TRBV7-9 and TRBJ1-4, with 7 bases matching TRBD1. V was pared by 1 base and J by 8 bases, with 4 bases of the junction left unmatched. The CDR3 length is 14 residues. Germline V CDR1 and CDR2: SEHNR, FQNEAQ (reference sequence). The CDR3 nucleotides read TGTGCCAGCAGCTTAGTGGACAGGAAGGAAAAACTGTTTTTT. It yields the protein CASSLVDRKEKLFF.

Concerning this clone itself: Because the CDR3's place on the DNA is in doubt, the DNA is left out and the CDR3 is given as listed by TCRdb. The chain couples TRBV7-9 to TRBJ2-5; TRBD2, as called in the table, went unchecked against the DNA. Germline CDR1 reads SEHNR; CDR2 reads FQNEAQ (reference sequence). With termini counted, the CDR3 has 15 amino acids. CDR3 amino acids: CASSTGGLERETQYF.

This chain joins TRBV6-5 and TRBJ2-7; TRBD1 might be the D (5 bases). Between the trimmed V and J ends, which lost 5 bases and 2 bases, there was a span of 13 bases. The CDR3 length is 14 residues. Germline V gives CDR1 MNHEY, CDR2 SVGAGI. Written as DNA, the CDR3 is TGTGCCAGCAGTCAGGGTGGTCCTACCTACGAGCAGTACTTC. It is translated as CASSQGGPTYEQYF.

Note on this clone: An end of the junction differs from the germline gene, which may be a read error. The CDR3, as DNA: TGTGCTAGCAGCGAGGGGACTAGCGGGGGTGGGAATGAGCAGTTCTTC. It is translated as CASSEGTSGGGNEQFF. The chain recombines TRBV7-7 with TRBJ2-1; 14 bases are shared with TRBD2. There are 16 residues in the CDR3. The germline gives CDR1 SSHAT, CDR2 FNYEAQ (reference sequence). Combining the CDR3 with reference TRBV7-7 and TRBJ2-1 gives the whole variable domain GAGVSQSPRYKVTKRGQDVTLRCDPISSHATLYWYQQALGQGPEFLTYFNYEAQPDKSGLPSDRFSAERPEGSISTLTIQRTEQRDSAMYRCASSEGTSGGGNEQFFGPGTRLTVL.

The chain recombines TRBV6-5 with TRBJ1-6; 7 bases are shared with TRBD1. The CDR3 is made up of 14 amino acids. The V gene end was trimmed by 5 bases and the J gene end by 7 bases; junction bases not matched to a gene: 5. From germline, CDR1 is MNHEY and CDR2 SVGAGI. The CDR3 loop is CASSGQEINSPLHF. CDR3 coding DNA: TGTGCCAGCAGTGGACAGGAAATCAATTCACCCCTCCACTTT.

CDR3 bases: TGTGCCTGGAGTGTTTCGTACGAGCAGTACTTC. Translation: CAWSVSYEQYF. The chain employs TRBV30 and TRBJ2-7, with D unclear. V was cut by 0 bases and J by 4 bases, with 4 bases left in between. Germline V gene sequence: CDR1 GTSNPN, CDR2 SVGIG (reference sequence). There are 11 residues in the CDR3.

The chain uses TRBV13 and TRBJ2-1; tentatively, D is TRBD1 (5 bases). V was cut by 6 bases and J by 4 bases, with 13 bases left in between. Germline V CDR1 and CDR2: PRHDT, FYEKMQ (reference sequence). The CDR3 is made up of 14 amino acids. CDR3 DNA sequence: TGTGCCAGCAGTAAGGGGAATGGATACAATGAGCAGTTCTTC. This codes for CASSKGNGYNEQFF.

The CDR3 DNA sequence: TGTGCCAGCAGTCAGACAGCAAGCAATCAGCCCCAGCATTTT. Its protein is CASSQTASNQPQHF. The chain couples TRBV6-1 to TRBJ1-5, with D possibly being TRBD1 (5 bases). The CDR3 length is 14 residues. Germline V gene sequence: CDR1 MNHNS, CDR2 SASEGT. V dropped 5 bases and J dropped 1 base, with 9 bases sitting between them.

The V and J genes are TRBV5-1 and TRBJ1-1; D possibly corresponds to TRBD1 (5 bases). The V gene lost 0 bases and the J gene lost 6 bases, with 15 bases spanning the gap. The CDR3 is 15 residues long. Germline V CDR1 and CDR2: SGHRS, YFSETQ. CDR3 sequence (DNA): TGCGCCAGCAGCTTGGGGACGCAGGGAAGGCCTGAAGCTTTCTTT. Residues: CASSLGTQGRPEAFF.

The chain employs TRBV5-4 and TRBJ1-2; tentatively, D is TRBD1 (6 bases). V lost 0 bases and J lost 8, with 23 bases in between. In germline, CDR1 is SGHNT, CDR2 YYREEE (reference sequence). The CDR3 covers 17 residues. The CDR3 reads CASSLALTGKRRSGYTF. CDR3 sequence (DNA): TGTGCCAGCAGCTTGGCCCTGACAGGAAAAAGACGGTCCGGCTACACCTTC.

The chain recombines TRBV11-3 with TRBJ2-2, with D tentatively TRBD1 (5 bases). This CDR3 has 12 amino acids. V was shortened by 5 bases and J by 8 bases, with 9 bases between the two germline ends. Germline values: CDR1 SGHNT, CDR2 YENEEA. CDR3: CASSPRTGELFF. The CDR3 nucleotides are TGTGCCAGCAGCCCCAGGACAGGGGAGCTGTTTTTT.

On this clone itself: A junction boundary mismatches the germline segment, possibly from a read error. The chain carries TRBV7-7 and TRBJ2-5, with unresolved D. This CDR3 is built from 15 residues. From germline, CDR1 is SSHAT and CDR2 FNYEAQ (reference sequence). The DNA for the CDR3 is TGTGCTAGCAGCTTAGTGTCGGGTAGACAAGAGACCCAGTACTTC. This encodes CASSLVSGRQETQYF.

The chain is built from TRBV19 and TRBJ2-5; 10 bases match TRBD2. The germline gives CDR1 LNHDA, CDR2 SQIVND (reference sequence). After removal of 3 bases from V and 5 bases from J, the junction contained 6 bases not matched to a gene. CDR3 length: 15 amino acids. The CDR3 DNA reads TGTGCCAGTAGTATGGCTAGCGGGGGTGGTGAGACCCAGTACTTC. Protein sequence: CASSMASGGGETQYF.

The rearrangement joins TRBV5-1 to TRBJ2-2; D not resolved. This CDR3 region has 15 residues. Germline CDR1 reads SGHRS; CDR2 reads YFSETQ. V lost 1 base to trimming and J lost 9 bases, with 16 bases between them. The CDR3 sequence: CASSLTVSESRELFF. The CDR3 coding sequence is TGCGCCAGCAGCTTGACAGTATCCGAATCGAGGGAGCTGTTTTTT.

This chain uses TRBV11-2 with TRBJ1-6, with TRBD1 identical over 7 bases. The V and J ends lost 3 bases and 5 bases, in that order; junction bases with no gene match: 1. Germline CDR1 reads SGHAT; CDR2 reads FQNNGV. The CDR3 sequence is 14 residues long. The CDR3 is CASSLGQNNSPLHF. The CDR3 DNA is TGTGCCAGCAGCTTGGGACAGAATAATTCACCCCTCCACTTT.

V usage is TRBV18 and J usage is TRBJ1-5; a possible D gene is TRBD1 (6 bases). With 0 bases removed from V and 4 bases from J, the gap between germline ends came to 10 bases. The V gene's germline CDR1 is KGHSH and CDR2 LQKENI. The CDR3 has 15 amino acids. CDR3 in DNA: TGTGCCAGCTCACCACCCCCAGGGGATAATCAGCCCCAGCATTTT. Translating it yields CASSPPPGDNQPQHF.

CDR3 coding DNA: TGCGCCAGCAGCCTGCGGGAGACCCAGTACTTC. Translation: CASSLRETQYF. The chain couples TRBV5-1 to TRBJ2-5, with D uncertain. V lost 4 bases to trimming and J lost 5 bases, with 6 bases between them. Germline V CDR1 and CDR2: SGHRS, YFSETQ. The CDR3 consists of 11 residues.

The rearrangement uses TRBV20-1 and TRBJ2-7; D is uncertain. V was clipped by 1 base and J by 3 bases, with 4 bases between them. CDR1 and CDR2 from the germline V gene are DFQATT and SNEGSKA (reference sequence). This CDR3 is built from 11 residues. This chain's CDR3 is CSARGSYEQYF. The DNA of the CDR3 is TGCAGTGCTAGAGGGAGCTACGAGCAGTACTTC.

This chain links TRBV27 with TRBJ1-2, with a possible D match to TRBD1 (5 bases). Trimming cost V 6 bases and J 0 bases, with 20 bases left between them. The V gene's germline CDR1 is MNHEY and CDR2 SMNVEV (reference sequence). This CDR3 region has 17 residues. The CDR3 reads CASRLIGWAGTNYGYTF. The CDR3 DNA reads as TGTGCCAGCAGACTTATCGGTTGGGCAGGGACTAACTATGGCTACACCTTC.

This chain links TRBV11-2 with TRBJ1-5; TRBD1 agrees at 7 bases. V trimming: 4 bases; J trimming: 2 bases; junction bases outside the gene matches: 2. The CDR3 contains 14 residues. The germline V gene encodes CDR1 SGHAT and CDR2 FQNNGV. CDR3 amino acids: CASSSTGGNQPQHF. CDR3 in DNA: TGTGCCAGCAGCTCCACAGGGGGCAATCAGCCCCAGCATTTT.

J is TRBJ2-5 and V is TRBV27; TRBD2 aligns across 10 bases. This CDR3 is 15 amino acids long. The V gene end was trimmed by 4 bases and the J gene end by 5 bases; junction bases not matched to a gene: 7. Germline assignment: CDR1 MNHEY and CDR2 SMNVEV (reference sequence). The CDR3 DNA reads as TGTGCCAGCAGTTCATTAGCGGGGGGAGGGGAGACCCAGTACTTC. Translated, it gives CASSSLAGGGETQYF.

The rearrangement joins TRBV18 to TRBJ1-1; 8 nucleotides agree with TRBD1. The CDR3 loop spans 13 amino acids. CDR1 KGHSH and CDR2 LQKENI come from the germline V gene. J was trimmed by 5 bases and V by 4 bases; bases with no gene match: 3. The CDR3 DNA reads as TGTGCCAGCTCACAGGGACAGGCGACTGAAGCTTTCTTT. Residues: CASSQGQATEAFF.

This chain connects TRBV20-1 to TRBJ2-1; no definite D call. The CDR3 runs 10 residues. Germline CDR1 is DFQATT and CDR2 is SNEGSKA (reference sequence). The germline V and J ends were trimmed by 8 bases and 8 bases, with 10 bases remaining between them. The CDR3 here is CSLTPDEQFF. DNA of the CDR3: TGCAGTCTTACCCCGGATGAGCAGTTCTTC.